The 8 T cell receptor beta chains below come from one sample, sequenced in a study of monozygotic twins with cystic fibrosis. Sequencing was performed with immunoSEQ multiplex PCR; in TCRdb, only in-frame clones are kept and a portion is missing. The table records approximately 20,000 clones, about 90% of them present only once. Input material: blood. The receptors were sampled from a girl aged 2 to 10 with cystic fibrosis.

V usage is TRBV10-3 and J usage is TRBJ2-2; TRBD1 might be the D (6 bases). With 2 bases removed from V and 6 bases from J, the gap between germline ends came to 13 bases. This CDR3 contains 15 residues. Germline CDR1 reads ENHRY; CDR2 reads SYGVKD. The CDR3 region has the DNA TGTGCCATCAGTGAGGGGACATGGGAGTCCGGGGAGCTGTTTTTT. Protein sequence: CAISEGTWESGELFF.

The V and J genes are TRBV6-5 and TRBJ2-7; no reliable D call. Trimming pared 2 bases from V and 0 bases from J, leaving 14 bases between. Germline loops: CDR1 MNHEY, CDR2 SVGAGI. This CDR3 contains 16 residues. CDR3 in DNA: TGTGCCAGCAGTTACGGGGAACAGCAGAGCTCCTACGAGCAGTACTTC. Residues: CASSYGEQQSSYEQYF.

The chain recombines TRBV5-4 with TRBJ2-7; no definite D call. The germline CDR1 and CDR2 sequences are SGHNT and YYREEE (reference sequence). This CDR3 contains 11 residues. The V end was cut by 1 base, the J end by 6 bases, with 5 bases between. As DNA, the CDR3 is TGTGCCAGCAGCTTGCGGGCCGAGCAGTACTTC. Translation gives CASSLRAEQYF.

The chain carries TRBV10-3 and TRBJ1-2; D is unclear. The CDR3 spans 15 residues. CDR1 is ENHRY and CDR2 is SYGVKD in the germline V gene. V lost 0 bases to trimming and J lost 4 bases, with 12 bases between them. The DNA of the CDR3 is TGTGCCATCAGTGAGTCATTAGCCGGGAGCTATGGCTACACCTTC. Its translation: CAISESLAGSYGYTF.

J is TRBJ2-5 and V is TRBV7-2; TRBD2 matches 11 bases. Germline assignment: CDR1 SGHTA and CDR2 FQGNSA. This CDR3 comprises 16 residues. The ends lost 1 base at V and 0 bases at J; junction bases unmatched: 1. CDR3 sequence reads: CASSLGLAGNQETQYF. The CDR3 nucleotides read TGTGCCAGCAGCTTAGGACTAGCGGGGAACCAAGAGACCCAGTACTTC.

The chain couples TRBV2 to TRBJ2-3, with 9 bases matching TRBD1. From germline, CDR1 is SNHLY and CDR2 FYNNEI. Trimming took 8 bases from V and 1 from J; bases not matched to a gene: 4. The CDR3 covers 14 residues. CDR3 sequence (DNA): TGTGCCAGCGGGGGGGACAGGGGCACAGATACGCAGTATTTT. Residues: CASGGDRGTDTQYF.

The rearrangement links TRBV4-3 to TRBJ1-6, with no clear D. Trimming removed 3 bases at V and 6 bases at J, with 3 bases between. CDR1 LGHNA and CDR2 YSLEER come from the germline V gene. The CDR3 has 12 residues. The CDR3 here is CASSQANSPLHF. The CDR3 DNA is TGCGCCAGCAGCCAGGCTAATTCACCCCTCCACTTT.

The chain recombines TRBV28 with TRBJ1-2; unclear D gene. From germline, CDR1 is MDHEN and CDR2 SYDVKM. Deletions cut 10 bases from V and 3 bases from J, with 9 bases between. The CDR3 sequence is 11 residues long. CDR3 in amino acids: CATYRDYGYTF. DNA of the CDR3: TGTGCCACCTACCGGGACTATGGCTACACCTTC.